Below, one T cell receptor (beta chain) is given with its context. The data stem from a study of OX40 agonist ivuxolimab in advanced cancers. About the research overall: Partial responses were achieved by three patients: one hepatocellular carcinoma, two cutaneous melanoma.

With autoimmune disease history or systemic immunosuppression, patients were excluded. The protocol was immunoSEQ multiplex PCR, while the TCRdb copy is restricted to in-frame clones and leaves out a portion. The data contain about 12,000 clones, around 67% of them singletons. Per the germline V gene, CDR1 is MNHNS and CDR2 is SASEGT. The V and J ends lost 8 bases and 4 bases respectively, with 12 bases between them. This CDR3 spans 14 amino acids. The source is an adult with an advanced solid tumor such as melanoma, head and neck, liver or kidney cancer. The starting material was CD4+ or CD8+ T cells sorted from blood, obtained in a trial of the OX40 agonist ivuxolimab. This chain joins TRBV6-1 and TRBJ2-6; D ambiguous. The CDR3 is CASEGFAGANVLTF. The CDR3 coding sequence is TGTGCCAGCGAAGGGTTCGCCGGGGCCAACGTCCTGACTTTC.